A single TCR beta chain is shown here with its context. Its antigen is currently not known. Base quality data are lacking; no much larger clone is found one base away. Using the deep immunoSEQ assay, multiplex PCR amplified TCR CDR3 regions from genomic DNA. Genomic DNA extracted from each cell subset was distributed evenly over all wells of several immunoSEQ 96-well plates, and each plate served as one replicate. For sorted subsets, 200 to 250 ng of genomic DNA, equivalent to some 30,000 T cell genomes, went into each replicate PCR. The purified libraries were quantified using a Qubit 3.0 fluorometer, sized with a Bioanalyzer 2100, and then quantified again using the KAPA Library Quantification kit. Each immunoSEQ 96-well plate was sequenced on its own single-read 150-cycle Illumina NextSeq 550 flow cell. The paper's processing steps were these. Because only junctional sequences without quality scores were contained in the immunoSEQ output, filtering matching that applied to full-length reads could not be performed. Sequences were annotated with PyIR, a Python wrapper for IgBLAST v1.9, and V/J genes and CDR3 were assigned using IMGT germline references. Reads were filtered out if the reads had weak V/J assignments (E-value above 1e-6), no CDR3, stop codons, out-of-frame junctions, or ambiguous translated residues. A V3J clonotype was defined by an identical inferred V gene, J gene, and CDR3 amino acid sequence. Percentage overlap between repertoires was calculated by dividing the number of shared unique clonotypes by the size of the smaller repertoire. Three approaches were used to assess repertoire richness: RTK rarefaction, the Chao1 estimator, and Recon v2.1 estimates of unobserved clonotypes. For all TCRbeta clonotypes obtained by the gDNA method from a few donors, generation probabilities were computed with OLGA. The source is immuneACCESS, and TCRdb retained only in-frame sequences with V and J called. Part of the clones is not carried over; for the studies checked, unresolved V genes explain less than half of this, and the remainder is unexplained. V, J and clone size are those of that table, while D and trimming were read from the DNA. The sample table shows roughly 2.2 million clones, and roughly 90% are seen once. The ten largest account for approximately 0.41% of the sample.

CDR1 and CDR2 are read off the germline V gene as LGHNA and YNFKEQ. The CDR3 spans 15 residues, from the cysteine through the phenylalanine. Of the read, only the CDR3 DNA is kept; its 45 bases are in frame from base 1. V loses 5 bases at its end and J loses 6 bases; junction bases beyond the gene matches: 9. The donors were healthy, HIV-negative adults who had no recently reported acute infections or vaccinations. Every donor was a Caucasian adult living in Nashville, Tennessee, USA. CD4+ T cells were enriched by magnetic negative selection, after which naive cells were positively selected on CD45RA and the negative fraction was taken as the memory subset. Blood was collected by leukapheresis, and PBMCs were isolated by Ficoll-Histopaque density gradient centrifugation and then cryopreserved in liquid nitrogen vapor phase. Analytical flow cytometry was used to check the purity and quantity of every magnetically sorted T cell population. Each sorted fraction had its genomic DNA isolated and then quantified by UV absorbance on a Nanodrop 2000c.

The data were obtained in a study of shared clonotypes between healthy human individuals (dated by TCRdb to 2020 to 2022). About the investigation overall: A few men and a couple of women, aged 18 to 49 years, made up the cohort. For each donor, CD4 naive and CD4 memory were each run on three plates, CD8 naive on two plates, and CD8 memory on one plate. To increase sequencing depth and limit assay-specific biases, TCR repertoire library preparation and sequencing were carried out by different laboratories using diverse techniques. Blood TCR repertoires of roughly 5 healthy adults were deeply sequenced to estimate repertoire size and the extent of clonotype sharing between individuals. Per donor, leukapheresis produced somewhere between about 0.9 and 9 billion PBMCs. General findings and caveats noted by the study authors: The genetic and exposure-history diversity represented was limited by the small number of donors. Rarefaction of sorted-subset datasets indicated incomplete sequencing despite the large sequencing depth. Sharing across several donors was observed for about 5% of naive CD4, 3% to 3.5% of naive CD8, 2% to 2.5% of memory CD4, and roughly 0.4% of memory CD8 clonotypes. Compared with non-shared clonotypes, the clonotypes found in all four sorted-subset donors had higher generation probabilities. Naive subsets generally had larger estimated clonotype richness than memory subsets. Based on pairwise subsampling, the degree of clonotype sharing among donors was expected to be affected by sequencing depth. Only blood was sampled, and tissue TCR repertoires likely differ from those in blood.

Material: naive CD4+ T cells from PBMCs. In light of the paper, this sample's cell subset or site label describes: CD45RA+ positively selected. The rearranged chain carries TRBV4-2 and TRBJ2-1, with 8 middle bases fitting TRBD1. This clonotype was sampled from a man aged 18 to 30 in good health. Some clones in this sample may be carry-over from other donors' samples. The DNA is TGTGCCAGCAGCACCGTGGGGGACAGGCGCAATGAGCAGTTCTTC. The translation is CASSTVGDRRNEQFF.